This TCR beta chain was obtained from a study of T cell responses to AZD1222 COVID-19 vaccine. This clone was counted once. V was shortened by 5 bases and J by 3 bases, with 14 bases between the two germline ends. CDR1 is PRHDT, CDR2 FYEKMQ, per germline (reference sequence). CDR3 length: 14 amino acids. Generated by immunoSEQ multiplex PCR, the TCRdb table keeps only in-frame clones and is missing some. The sample shows some 150,000 clones, 90% of them seen only once. The chain carries TRBV13 and TRBJ2-7, with D perhaps matching TRBD1 (6 bases). This receptor was taken from an adult in good health. Source: peripheral blood, taken on day 0 of AZD1222 vaccination. CDR3 region: CASSPRDKYYEQYF. The CDR3 DNA follows: TGTGCCAGCAGCCCCAGGGACAAATACTACGAGCAGTACTTC.